This paragraph covers one TCR beta chain sequence. Unmatched junction bases numbered 6, after V lost 4 bases and J lost 6 bases. This CDR3 comprises 14 residues. Germline CDR1 and CDR2: LGHDT and YNNKEL (reference sequence). The entry originates in a study of blood T cell repertoires in COVID-19. In the study overall: Collection of acute and convalescent COVID-19 samples took place in the United States, Italy and Spain. From T cells, B-cell-depleted T cells, or PBMCs came the material, which was cDNA or gDNA.

In the authors' methods: Reference gene primer amplification gave nucleated cell count estimates. Using immunoSEQ multiplex PCR, the repertoire was profiled, and TCRdb retains in-frame clones only, with some absent. That table gives V, J and clone size, and the DNA gave D and trimming. This sample has tens of thousands of clones, with around 84% found just once. This TCR was recovered from a man in his sixties or seventies with active COVID-19. The genes are TRBV3-1 (or the pseudogene TRBV3-2) and TRBJ1-2, with 9 positions matching TRBD1. Specimen: peripheral blood. Here the CDR3 DNA reads TGTGCCAGCAGCCTAAAGGACAGGGGTGATGGCTACACCTTC. This sequence encodes CASSLKDRGDGYTF.